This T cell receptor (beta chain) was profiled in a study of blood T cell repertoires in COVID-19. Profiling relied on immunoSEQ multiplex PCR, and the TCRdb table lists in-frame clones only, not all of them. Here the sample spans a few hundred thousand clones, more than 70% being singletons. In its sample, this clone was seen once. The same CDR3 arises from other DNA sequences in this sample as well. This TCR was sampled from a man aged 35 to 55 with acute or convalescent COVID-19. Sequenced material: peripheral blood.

In DNA form, the CDR3 reads TGCGCCAGCAGTGAGTCCCGGGGGAACACCGGGGAGCTGTTTTTT. Residues: CASSESRGNTGELFF. V gene TRBV10-1 combines with J gene TRBJ2-2; perhaps TRBD2 as D (5 bases). The CDR3 length is 15 residues. Trimming took off 0 bases at V and 1 base at J, with 6 bases between the two ends. Germline lookup yields CDR1 WNHNN and CDR2 SYGVQD (reference sequence).